A single sample gave rise to the 25 T cell receptor beta chains below, sequenced in a study of T cell responses to AZD1222 COVID-19 vaccine (TCRdb year 2021). The receptor library was made with the immunoSEQ multiplex PCR assay. TCRdb took over this immuneACCESS table, retaining in-frame rearrangements with V and J assigned. Such tables are incomplete; in checked studies, under half of the missing clones stem from an unresolved V gene, and the remainder is unexplained. The sample table contains about 140,000 clones; only one count was recorded for roughly 84% of them. The top ten clones comprise approximately 5.4% of the sample. Explained via the paper, the time point label denotes: about 28 days (+/-7) after the second vaccine dose. The specimen comprised peripheral blood, sampled 28 days after the second AZD1222 dose. The receptor source for this set is an adult who received the AZD1222 COVID-19 vaccine.

Concerning this clone: This is likely a read error, given that the CDR3 carries no conserved phenylalanine or tryptophan at its end. The chain couples TRBV28 to TRBJ1-2; 10 nucleotides line up with TRBD1. Germline trimming cut 2 bases from V and 5 bases from J; bases unmatched to any gene: 5. This CDR3 is built from 15 residues. Germline assignment: CDR1 MDHEN and CDR2 SYDVKM. CDR3 sequence (DNA): TGTGCCAGCAGTTTACAGCCGGGACAGGGGTATGGCTACACCCTC. Protein product: CASSLQPGQGYGYTL.

The chain combines TRBV24-1 with TRBJ1-5; tentatively, D is TRBD1 (6 bases). From germline, CDR1 is KGHDR and CDR2 SFDVKD. This CDR3 contains 16 residues. Deletions cut 2 bases from V and 5 bases from J, with 15 bases between. Here the CDR3 reads CATSDWGARVDQPQHF. In DNA form, the CDR3 reads TGTGCCACCAGTGATTGGGGGGCGCGGGTCGATCAGCCCCAGCATTTT.

There are a few counts of this clone. This rearrangement joins TRBV4-1 to TRBJ2-7; D gene unclear. The V gene lost 1 base and the J gene lost 4 bases, with 14 bases spanning the gap. Per the germline V gene, CDR1 is MGHRA and CDR2 is YSYEKL. The CDR3 spans 15 residues. The CDR3 region has the DNA TGCGCCAGCAGCCAAGTAACGATGGGGAAATACGAGCAGTACTTC. Translation: CASSQVTMGKYEQYF.

This chain uses TRBV7-8 with TRBJ1-3; maybe TRBD1 (5 bases). The CDR3 sequence is 15 residues long. The V end lost 2 bases, the J end lost 0 bases, and 8 bases lay between the germline ends. From germline, CDR1 is SGHVS and CDR2 FQNEAQ. The CDR3 DNA follows: TGTGCCAGCAGCTTATGGGGGGGCTCTGGAAACACCATATATTTT. Its translation is CASSLWGGSGNTIYF.

The gene calls are TRBV4-2 and TRBJ2-3; 8 nucleotides align to TRBD2. The trim removed 7 bases at V and 2 bases at J, leaving 11 bases unmatched. CDR1 is LGHNA and CDR2 is YNFKEQ in the germline V gene. The CDR3 is 16 residues long. CDR3 nucleotides: TGTGCCAGCAACCTCGGGGGGGCATCCCCCACAGATACGCAGTATTTT. Its protein is CASNLGGASPTDTQYF.

The J gene is TRBJ2-1, the V gene TRBV2; D unclear. Trimming took off 6 bases at V and 0 bases at J, with 15 bases between the two ends. The CDR3 totals 16 residues. Germline V CDR1 and CDR2: SNHLY, FYNNEI. The CDR3 bases are TGTGCCAGCAGGGGGTTCGCGGCCGGCTCCTACAATGAGCAGTTCTTC. This sequence encodes CASRGFAAGSYNEQFF.

As concerns this clone: This specimen includes other DNA sequences encoding the same CDR3. The chain uses TRBV11-3 and TRBJ2-1; TRBD1 agrees at 8 bases. CDR1 and CDR2 (germline): SGHNT, YENEEA. Unmatched junction bases numbered 2, after V lost 4 bases and J lost 0 bases. The CDR3 runs 15 residues. The CDR3 spells CASSSGQGSYNEQFF. The CDR3 coding sequence is TGTGCCAGCAGCTCCGGACAGGGCTCCTACAATGAGCAGTTCTTC.

This clone is a singleton in its sample. The chain links TRBV3-1 (or the pseudogene TRBV3-2) to TRBJ2-5, with TRBD1 identical over 9 bases. In germline, CDR1 is LGHDT, CDR2 YNNKEL (reference sequence). The CDR3 runs to 15 residues. V shed 1 base and J 7 bases; nucleotides not matched to a gene: 7. The DNA for the CDR3 is TGTGCCAGCAGCCAAGGGGACAGGGCGGGTAGGACCCAGTACTTC. It yields the protein CASSQGDRAGRTQYF.

The rearrangement uses TRBV27 and TRBJ2-2; possible D gene TRBD2, 6 bases. CDR1 and CDR2 (germline): MNHEY, SMNVEV (reference sequence). Trimming removed 5 bases at V and 4 bases at J, with 20 bases between. CDR3 length: 17 residues. The CDR3 reads CASSLMLALAATGELFF. The CDR3 DNA follows: TGTGCCAGCAGTCTAATGCTAGCGTTGGCGGCCACCGGGGAGCTGTTTTTT.

This chain links TRBV18 with TRBJ1-4; no definite D call. V gave up 1 base and J gave up 0 bases, with 9 bases separating them. Per the germline V gene, CDR1 is KGHSH and CDR2 is LQKENI. This CDR3 is 16 amino acids long. CDR3 bases: TGTGCCAGCTCACCACTGCAGAGTGCAACTAATGAAAAACTGTTTTTT. Its translation: CASSPLQSATNEKLFF.

This clone was detected only once. This sequence joins TRBV6-1 and TRBJ1-2; D unclear. Per the germline V gene, CDR1 is MNHNS and CDR2 is SASEGT. Trimming stripped 0 bases from V and 3 bases from J, with 5 bases between. The CDR3 totals 13 residues. For the CDR3, the DNA is TGTGCCAGCAGTGAAGCGAGAGACTATGGCTACACCTTC. Its protein is CASSEARDYGYTF.

The chain employs TRBV5-1 and TRBJ1-4; D uncertain. This CDR3 is built from 13 residues. Germline values: CDR1 SGHRS, CDR2 YFSETQ. The germline V and J ends were trimmed by 6 bases and 8 bases, with 14 bases remaining between them. CDR3 coding DNA: TGCGCCAGCAAACGGGGATCAGGAGAAAAACTGTTTTTT. The encoded protein is CASKRGSGEKLFF.

This clone was recorded only once. The genes are TRBV5-1 and TRBJ2-2; D is uncertain. CDR3 length: 14 residues. Germline V gives CDR1 SGHRS, CDR2 YFSETQ. Deletions cut 7 bases from V and 4 bases from J, with 14 bases between. The CDR3: CASLESRGTGELFF. The CDR3 DNA sequence: TGCGCCAGCCTCGAATCGCGCGGCACCGGGGAGCTGTTTTTT.

The chain carries TRBV15 and TRBJ1-5; 7 nucleotides align to TRBD1. Germline V gene lookup returns CDR1 LNHNV and CDR2 YYDKDF (reference sequence). The V segment lost 4 bases and the J segment 7 bases; nucleotides outside the gene matches: 10. This CDR3 comprises 15 residues. The CDR3: CATSTDPDRDQPQHF. Here the CDR3 DNA reads TGTGCCACCAGCACAGATCCCGACAGGGACCAGCCCCAGCATTTT.

The rearrangement links TRBV19 to TRBJ2-3; TRBD2 aligns across 9 bases. V lost 3 bases to trimming and J lost 4 bases; unmatched junction nucleotides: 5. Germline V gives CDR1 LNHDA, CDR2 SQIVND (reference sequence). There are 15 residues in the CDR3. The CDR3 reads CASSIFSGGPDTQYF. The CDR3, as DNA: TGTGCCAGTAGTATTTTTAGCGGGGGACCAGATACGCAGTATTTT.

V gene TRBV30 combines with J gene TRBJ1-5; TRBD1 might be the D (5 bases). This CDR3 is 14 amino acids long. Germline lookup yields CDR1 GTSNPN and CDR2 SVGIG (reference sequence). Trimming took off 1 base at V and 6 bases at J, with 13 bases between the two ends. CDR3 protein: CAWSDGGEGQPQHF. CDR3 coding DNA: TGTGCCTGGAGTGACGGGGGGGAGGGTCAGCCCCAGCATTTT. Looking up the rest from reference TRBV30 and TRBJ1-5 gives the full variable domain: SQTIHQWPATLVQPVGSPLSLECTVEGTSNPNLYWYRQAAGRGLQLLFYSVGIGQISSEVPQNLSASRPQDRQFILSSKKLLLSDSGFYLCAWSDGGEGQPQHFGDGTRLSIL.

V is TRBV11-2 and J is TRBJ1-1; 7 bases are a match to TRBD1. The CDR3 loop spans 12 amino acids. CDR1 and CDR2 from the germline V gene are SGHAT and FQNNGV. V gave up 5 bases and J gave up 8 bases; unmatched junction bases: 5. CDR3 amino acids: CASSPRDSEAFF. CDR3 DNA: TGTGCCAGCAGCCCCCGGGACAGCGAAGCTTTCTTT.

This clone was counted only a few times. V gene TRBV7-2 combines with J gene TRBJ2-7, with D maybe TRBD2 (6 bases). Germline V lookup: CDR1 SGHTA, CDR2 FQGNSA. With 5 bases removed from V and 13 bases from J, the gap between germline ends came to 15 bases. This CDR3 contains 11 residues. CDR3 sequence: CASSRDSSQYF. The CDR3 DNA reads TGTGCCAGCAGCCGGGACTCCTCCCAATACTTC.

V is TRBV19 and J is TRBJ1-1, with D possibly TRBD1 on 5 matching bases. V gave up 7 bases and J gave up 5 bases, with 17 bases separating them. The germline gives CDR1 LNHDA, CDR2 SQIVND (reference sequence). The CDR3 spans 14 residues. The CDR3 region has the DNA TGTGCCAGTACTGACGTGAGGGGAGATACTGAAGCTTTCTTT. Residues: CASTDVRGDTEAFF.

The table lists this clone with a count of one. The V call is TRBV9, the J call TRBJ2-7; 9 positions match TRBD2. This CDR3 contains 13 residues. V lost 3 bases, J lost 3 bases, and 1 base stayed unmatched. In germline, CDR1 is SGDLS, CDR2 YYNGEE. The CDR3 reads CASSGLADYEQYF. In nucleotides, the CDR3 is TGTGCCAGCAGCGGACTAGCGGACTACGAGCAGTACTTC. The full variable domain, its missing parts supplied by reference TRBV9 and TRBJ2-7, is DSGVTQTPKHLITATGQRVTLRCSPRSGDLSVYWYQQSLDQGLQFLIQYYNGEERAKGNILERFSAQQFPDLHSELNLSSLELGDSALYFCASSGLADYEQYFGPGTRLTVT.

The chain joins TRBV19 to TRBJ2-7; the D call may be TRBD1 or TRBD2 (5 bases each). The CDR3 covers 16 residues. Germline lookup yields CDR1 LNHDA and CDR2 SQIVND (reference sequence). V was shortened by 0 bases and J by 0 bases, with 12 bases between the two germline ends. For the CDR3, the DNA is TGTGCCAGTAGTATAGAGGGGGTTGGGGCCTCCTACGAGCAGTACTTC. Its translation is CASSIEGVGASYEQYF.

The chain joins TRBV28 to TRBJ1-5; TRBD1 agrees at 7 bases. The CDR3 covers 15 residues. Germline CDR1 reads MDHEN; CDR2 reads SYDVKM. J gave up 6 bases and V 5 bases, and 10 bases lay outside the gene matches. The DNA of the CDR3 is TGTGCCAGCAGTAAGGGACAGCCACGGAGTCAGCCCCAGCATTTT. Amino acids: CASSKGQPRSQPQHF.

V and J are TRBV5-8 and TRBJ2-3, with D possibly being TRBD2 (5 bases). From germline, CDR1 is SGHTS and CDR2 YDEGEE. Trimming cost V 7 bases and J 6 bases, with 21 bases left between them. The CDR3 has 15 amino acids. This CDR3 is CASGPTGKTGDTQYF. DNA for the CDR3: TGTGCCAGCGGGCCTACGGGGAAGACGGGGGATACGCAGTATTTT.

Points on this clone: The sample holds other DNA sequences that translate to the same CDR3. The chain links TRBV28 to TRBJ1-5, with 9 positions matching TRBD1. The germline V gene has CDR1 MDHEN and CDR2 SYDVKM. V shed 4 bases, J shed 6 bases, and the junction held 7 bases outside the gene matches. This CDR3 region has 15 residues. CDR3 bases: TGTGCCAGCAGTTCCGGACAGGGGCCCTCTCAGCCCCAGCATTTT. This encodes CASSSGQGPSQPQHF. Looking up the rest from reference TRBV28 and TRBJ1-5 gives the full variable domain: DVKVTQSSRYLVKRTGEKVFLECVQDMDHENMFWYRQDPGLGLRLIYFSYDVKMKEKGDIPEGYSVSREKKERFSLILESASTNQTSMYLCASSSGQGPSQPQHFGDGTRLSIL.

The V and J genes are TRBV2 and TRBJ1-1; 10 positions match TRBD1. The V gene end was trimmed by 3 bases and the J gene end by 3 bases; junction bases not matched to a gene: 4. The CDR3 runs to 15 residues. Looked up from germline, CDR1 is SNHLY and CDR2 is FYNNEI. The CDR3 nucleotides read TGTGCCAGCAGTGATTCCGGGACAGGGGACACTGAAGCTTTCTTT. Its translation: CASSDSGTGDTEAFF.